A selection of T cell receptor beta chains follows, all from one sample in a study of T-cell memory formation after mild COVID-19. TCRdb independently ran MiXCR on the 5' RACE reads; one entry per CDR3 protein. Of about 110,000 distinct CDR3 sequences listed, about 18% were seen once; the top ten hold roughly 6%. Sequencing used PBMCs or a T cell subset sorted from them (not recorded which). All receptors derive from a man younger than 35 who had mild COVID-19 (a few samples of this study predate the infection). Cell type and time point are not known. Each CDR3 is given with its conserved first and last residue. D genes are given only for firm matches. Where a row states a size, it is once, few, many or the class of an expanded clone; other rows omit it.

size,D,V,J,CDR3,DNA
-,-,TRBV12-3/TRBV12-4,TRBJ1-4,CASSFSSDEKLFF,TGTGCCAGCAGTTTTTCGAGTGATGAAAAACTGTTTTTT
-,-,TRBV9,TRBJ1-4,CASSVGSENEKLFF,TGTGCCAGCAGCGTGGGCAGCGAAAATGAAAAACTGTTTTTT
few,TRBD1,TRBV11-2,TRBJ2-5,CASSRGRTGFQYF,TGTGCCAGCAGCCGGGGGAGGACAGGGTTTCAGTACTTC
-,-,TRBV7-2,TRBJ1-5,CASSGGPTEPQHF,TGTGCCAGCTCCGGGGGCCCGACAGAGCCCCAGCATTTT
-,-,TRBV12-3/TRBV12-4,TRBJ2-2,CASTIYGGTGELFF,TGTGCCAGTACGATTTATGGAGGCACCGGGGAGCTGTTTTTT
few,-,TRBV20-1,TRBJ1-1,CNSRMNTEAFF,TGCAATAGCAGGATGAACACTGAAGCTTTCTTT
-,-,TRBV4-1,TRBJ2-7,CASSPGGGTDRAYEQYF,TGCGCCAGCAGCCCCGGTGGAGGGACAGACAGAGCCTACGAGCAGTACTTC
few,-,TRBV5-1,TRBJ2-3,CASSWDVASTDTQYF,TGCGCCAGCAGCTGGGACGTCGCTAGCACAGATACGCAGTATTTT
few,-,TRBV7-3,TRBJ1-2,CASSPVGQAYGYTF,TGTGCCAGCAGCCCCGTAGGGCAGGCCTATGGCTACACCTTC
few,-,TRBV7-9,TRBJ2-3,CASSLGGGITDTQYF,TGTGCCAGCAGCTTAGGTGGCGGGATCACAGATACGCAGTATTTT
-,-,TRBV5-1,TRBJ1-6,CASSQDTVLSPLHF,TGCGCCAGCAGCCAAGACACCGTGCTAAGCCCCCTCCACTTT
many,TRBD2,TRBV4-3,TRBJ2-5,CASSKRVQGTSVSKETQYF,TGCGCCAGCAGCAAAAGGGTTCAGGGGACTAGCGTATCGAAGGAGACCCAGTACTTC
few,TRBD1,TRBV7-9,TRBJ2-2,CASSSQTGYTTGELFF,TGTGCCAGCAGCTCCCAGACAGGGTATACCACCGGGGAGCTGTTTTTT
-,-,TRBV6-1,TRBJ1-1,CASSEGWETEAFF,TGTGCCAGCAGTGAAGGCTGGGAAACTGAAGCTTTCTTT
few,-,TRBV6-5,TRBJ1-2,CASSSNRVVGYTF,TGTGCCAGCAGTAGTAACAGGGTAGTCGGCTACACCTTC
few,-,TRBV9,TRBJ2-3,CASSLLRGPTDTQYF,TGTGCCAGCAGCCTTCTTAGGGGTCCCACAGATACGCAGTATTTT
-,TRBD2,TRBV9,TRBJ2-3,CASSTSGGPTQYF,TGTGCCAGCAGCACCAGCGGGGGGCCTACGCAGTATTTT